These 5 T cell receptor beta chains originate from one sample sequenced in a study of T cells after yellow fever vaccination. TCRdb reanalysed the 5' RACE reads using MiXCR and keeps one entry per CDR3 protein. The table has about 320,000 distinct CDR3 sequences, approximately 7% seen once; the top ten hold roughly a sixth. Sample: PBMCs, taken 45 days after the first yellow fever vaccination. The receptors were sampled from a man younger than 35 who received the YFV17D yellow fever vaccine.

This clonotype was picked up a small number of times. The V gene is TRBV14, the J gene TRBJ2-1; 8 bases line up with TRBD2. The CDR3 consists of 15 residues. Germline-derived CDR1 and CDR2 are SGHDN and FVKESK. V dropped 3 bases and J dropped 8; count of bases not matched to a gene: 9. CDR3 protein: CASSHLRGGIDEQFF. CDR3 coding DNA: TGTGCCAGCAGCCACTTACGGGGGGGTATCGATGAGCAGTTCTTC. The full variable domain, with the rest looked up from reference TRBV14 and TRBJ2-1, is EAGVTQFPSHSVIEKGQTVTLRCDPISGHDNLYWYRRVMGKEIKFLLHFVKESKQDESGMPNNRFLAERTGGTYSTLKVQPAELEDSGVYFCASSHLRGGIDEQFFGPGTRLTVL.

In its sample, this clonotype was seen once. This may be a read error, as it is one base from a much larger clone. The gene calls are TRBV7-3 and TRBJ2-2; D call uncertain. The CDR3 is 15 amino acids. The germline V and J ends were trimmed by 2 bases and 0 bases, with 7 bases remaining between them. CDR1 and CDR2 (germline): SGHTA, FQGTGA. The CDR3 region has the DNA TGTGCCAGCAGCTTACAGTGGGCGAACACCGGGGAGCTGTTTTTT. Encoded protein: CASSLQWANTGELFF.

The sample holds many counts of this clonotype. One junction end does not reproduce the germline sequence, and a read error may be involved. The chain has TRBV6-5 and TRBJ1-4; the D is unclear. Germline CDR1 MNHEY, CDR2 SVGAGI. CDR3 length: 16 residues. The CDR3 sequence: CASSYRFNGFNENLFF. CDR3 sequence (DNA): TGTGCCAGCAGTTACCGCTTTAATGGTTTTAATGAAAACCTGTTTTTT.

The genes are TRBV11-2 and TRBJ1-6; D possibly corresponds to TRBD1 (6 bases). V was pared by 1 base and J by 10 bases, with 17 bases between. The CDR3 extends over 16 amino acids. Germline lookup yields CDR1 SGHAT and CDR2 FQNNGV. The CDR3 is CASSLVRAGVGSPLHF. DNA for the CDR3: TGTGCCAGCAGCTTAGTTCGGGCAGGGGTAGGATCACCCCTCCACTTT.

This clonotype was counted a few times. The chain is built from TRBV5-4 and TRBJ1-1; TRBD1 might be the D (6 bases). The CDR3 totals 14 residues. V gave up 4 bases and J gave up 4 bases, with 14 bases separating them. Germline CDR1 is SGHNT and CDR2 is YYREEE (reference sequence). The CDR3 loop is CASSHWTDSTEAFF. The DNA of the CDR3 is TGTGCCAGCAGCCATTGGACAGACTCCACTGAAGCTTTCTTT.